This T cell receptor (beta chain) was profiled in a study of blood T cell repertoires in COVID-19. Study in general: There were acute and convalescent COVID-19 samples, and they came from the United States, Italy and Spain. PBMCs, B-cell-depleted T cells, or T cells provided the cDNA or gDNA that made up the material.

Followed over time, Seattle patients had been enrolled while infection was active. The CDR3 is 14 amino acids. Germline-derived CDR1 and CDR2 are MDHEN and SYDVKM. V gave up 4 bases and J gave up 8 bases; unmatched junction bases: 6. Original processing notes: Estimated nucleated cell counts came from reference gene primer amplification. Repertoires were generated with immunoSEQ multiplex PCR, while TCRdb's copy carries only in-frame clones and drops some. The V and J calls and the clone size are those of that table, but D and trimming were determined from the DNA. The data hold under 300,000 clones, with approximately 86% observed a single time.

This TCR derives from a woman aged 65 to 85 with COVID-19, enrolled during active disease. The sample was peripheral blood. V gene TRBV28 combines with J gene TRBJ1-5; 9 bases map to TRBD1. CDR3 nucleotides: TGTGCCAGCAGTTCGGGGACAGGGTATAAGCCCCAGCATTTT. It is translated as CASSSGTGYKPQHF.